The next 3 T cell receptor beta chains were all read from a single sample in a study of blood T cell repertoires in COVID-19. The protocol was immunoSEQ multiplex PCR, while the TCRdb copy is restricted to in-frame clones and leaves out a portion. The sample contains approximately 190,000 clones, 88% of which appear only once. Specimen: peripheral blood. The receptors here all came from a man aged 35-49 years with active or convalescent COVID-19.

The rearrangement joins TRBV10-3 to TRBJ2-3; TRBD1 matches at 8 bases. The V and J ends lost 2 bases and 3 bases, in that order; junction bases with no gene match: 4. This CDR3 is 15 amino acids long. Germline-derived CDR1 and CDR2 are ENHRY and SYGVKD. The CDR3 is CAISETGTGTDTQYF. The CDR3 nucleotides read TGTGCCATCAGTGAGACCGGGACAGGAACAGATACGCAGTATTTT.

This sequence joins TRBV6-5 and TRBJ2-5, with a possible D match to TRBD2 (6 bases). The germline CDR1 and CDR2 sequences are MNHEY and SVGAGI. V was cut by 8 bases and J by 4 bases, with 14 bases left in between. The CDR3 loop spans 13 amino acids. CDR3 region: CASGTGDSETQYF. CDR3 DNA: TGTGCCAGCGGAACCGGGGACTCAGAGACCCAGTACTTC.

This rearrangement joins TRBV28 to TRBJ2-7; 9 bases agree with TRBD2. The CDR3 extends over 17 amino acids. Unmatched junction bases numbered 12, after V lost 6 bases and J lost 0 bases. From germline, CDR1 is MDHEN and CDR2 SYDVKM. The CDR3: CASSHGLLAGLSYEQYF. In nucleotides, the CDR3 is TGTGCCAGCAGCCACGGCCTTCTAGCGGGACTCTCCTACGAGCAGTACTTC.